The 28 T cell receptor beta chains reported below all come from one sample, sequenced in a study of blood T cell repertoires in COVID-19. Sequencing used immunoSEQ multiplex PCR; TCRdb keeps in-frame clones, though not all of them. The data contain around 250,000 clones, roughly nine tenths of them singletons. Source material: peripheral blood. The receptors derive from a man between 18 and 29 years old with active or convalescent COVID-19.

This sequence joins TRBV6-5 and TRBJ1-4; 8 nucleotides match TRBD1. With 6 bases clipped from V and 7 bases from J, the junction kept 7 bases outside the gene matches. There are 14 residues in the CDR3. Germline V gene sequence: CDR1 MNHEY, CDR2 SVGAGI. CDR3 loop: CASSVGQGSEKLFF. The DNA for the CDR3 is TGTGCCAGCAGCGTCGGACAGGGAAGTGAAAAACTGTTTTTT.

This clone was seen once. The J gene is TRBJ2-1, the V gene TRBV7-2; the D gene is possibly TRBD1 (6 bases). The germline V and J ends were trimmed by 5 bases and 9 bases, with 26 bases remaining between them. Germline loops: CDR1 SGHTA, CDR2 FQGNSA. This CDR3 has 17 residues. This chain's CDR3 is CASSPMGAGTGIGEQFF. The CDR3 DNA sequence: TGTGCCAGCAGCCCCATGGGGGCAGGGACGGGTATTGGTGAGCAGTTCTTC.

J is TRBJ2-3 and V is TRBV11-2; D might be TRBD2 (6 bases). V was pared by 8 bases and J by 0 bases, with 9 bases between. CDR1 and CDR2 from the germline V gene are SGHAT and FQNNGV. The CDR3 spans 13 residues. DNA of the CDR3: TGTGCCAGCGGAGGGACTAGCACAGATACGCAGTATTTT. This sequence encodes CASGGTSTDTQYF. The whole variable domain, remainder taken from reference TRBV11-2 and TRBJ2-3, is EAGVAQSPRYKIIEKRQSVAFWCNPISGHATLYWYQQILGQGPKLLIQFQNNGVVDDSQLPKDRFSAERLKGVDSTLKIQPAKLEDSAVYLCASGGTSTDTQYFGPGTRLTVL.

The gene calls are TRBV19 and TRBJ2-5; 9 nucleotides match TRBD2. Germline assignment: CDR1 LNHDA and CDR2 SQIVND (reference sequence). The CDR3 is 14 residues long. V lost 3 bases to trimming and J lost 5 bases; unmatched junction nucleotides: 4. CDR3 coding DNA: TGTGCCAGTAGTATCGGAGGACTAGCGGAGACCCAGTACTTC. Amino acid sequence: CASSIGGLAETQYF.

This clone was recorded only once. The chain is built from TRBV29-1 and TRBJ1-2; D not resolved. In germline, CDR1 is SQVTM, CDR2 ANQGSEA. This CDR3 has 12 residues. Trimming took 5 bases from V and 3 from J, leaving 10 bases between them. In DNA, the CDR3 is TGCAGCGTTCTGGGCCAGGACTATGGCTACACCTTC. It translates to CSVLGQDYGYTF.

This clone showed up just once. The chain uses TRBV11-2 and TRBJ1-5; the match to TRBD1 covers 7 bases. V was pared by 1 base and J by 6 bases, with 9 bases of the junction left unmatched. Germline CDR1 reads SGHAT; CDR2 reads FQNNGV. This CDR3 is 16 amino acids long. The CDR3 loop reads CASSLGSGQAGQPQHF. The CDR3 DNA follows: TGTGCCAGCAGCTTAGGGAGCGGACAGGCAGGTCAGCCCCAGCATTTT.

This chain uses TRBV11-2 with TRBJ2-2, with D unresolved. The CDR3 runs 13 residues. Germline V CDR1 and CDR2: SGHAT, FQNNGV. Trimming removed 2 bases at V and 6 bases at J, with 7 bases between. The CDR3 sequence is CASSLNTAGELFF. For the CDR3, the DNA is TGTGCCAGCAGCTTAAACACCGCCGGGGAGCTGTTTTTT.

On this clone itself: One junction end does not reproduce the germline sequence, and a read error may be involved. The DNA of the CDR3 is TGTGCCAGCAGCTTAGAACGGGGTGATTCATTT. It translates to CASSLERGDSF. This sequence joins TRBV7-9 and TRBJ1-1; D remains unclear. The germline CDR1 and CDR2 sequences are SEHNR and FQNEAQ (reference sequence). The length of the CDR3 is 11 residues.

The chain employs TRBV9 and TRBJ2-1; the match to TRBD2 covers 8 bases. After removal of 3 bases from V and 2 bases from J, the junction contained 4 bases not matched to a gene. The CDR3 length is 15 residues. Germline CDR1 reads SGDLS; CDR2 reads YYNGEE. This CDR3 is CASSGRLAPYNEQFF. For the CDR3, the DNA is TGTGCCAGCAGCGGTCGACTAGCGCCCTACAATGAGCAGTTCTTC.

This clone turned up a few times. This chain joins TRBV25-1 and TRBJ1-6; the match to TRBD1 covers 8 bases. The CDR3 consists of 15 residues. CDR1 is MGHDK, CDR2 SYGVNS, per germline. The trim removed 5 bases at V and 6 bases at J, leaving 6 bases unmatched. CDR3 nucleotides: TGTGCCAGCAGTTTGACGACAGGGGTTAATTCACCCCTCCACTTT. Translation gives CASSLTTGVNSPLHF.

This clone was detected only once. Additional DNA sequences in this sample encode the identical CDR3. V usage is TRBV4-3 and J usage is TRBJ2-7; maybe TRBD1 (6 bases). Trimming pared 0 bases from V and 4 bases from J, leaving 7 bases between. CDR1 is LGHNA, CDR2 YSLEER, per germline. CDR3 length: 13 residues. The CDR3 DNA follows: TGCGCCAGCAGCCAAGATAGGGGGTACGAGCAGTACTTC. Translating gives CASSQDRGYEQYF.

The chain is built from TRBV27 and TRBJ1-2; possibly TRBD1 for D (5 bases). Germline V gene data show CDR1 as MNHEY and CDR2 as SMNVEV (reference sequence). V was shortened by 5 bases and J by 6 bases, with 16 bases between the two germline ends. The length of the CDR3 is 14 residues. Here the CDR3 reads CASSPVGGWDGYTF. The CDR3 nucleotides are TGTGCCAGCAGTCCCGTGGGGGGGTGGGATGGCTACACCTTC.

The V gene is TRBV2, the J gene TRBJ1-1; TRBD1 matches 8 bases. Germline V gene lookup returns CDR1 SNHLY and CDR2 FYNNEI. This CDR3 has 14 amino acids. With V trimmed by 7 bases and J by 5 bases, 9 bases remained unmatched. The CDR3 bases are TGTGCCAGCATTCTCGGACAGGGTATGACTGAAGCTTTCTTT. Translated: CASILGQGMTEAFF.

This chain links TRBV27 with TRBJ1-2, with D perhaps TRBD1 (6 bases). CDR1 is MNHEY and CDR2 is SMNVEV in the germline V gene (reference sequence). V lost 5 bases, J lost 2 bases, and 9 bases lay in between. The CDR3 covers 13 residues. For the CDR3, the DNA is TGTGCCAGCAGTCCCCAGGGGAACTATGGCTACACCTTC. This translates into CASSPQGNYGYTF.

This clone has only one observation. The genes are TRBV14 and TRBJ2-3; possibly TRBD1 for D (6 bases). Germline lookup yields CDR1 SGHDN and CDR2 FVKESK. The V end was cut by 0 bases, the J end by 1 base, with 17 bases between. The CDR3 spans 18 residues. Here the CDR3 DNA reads TGTGCCAGCAGCCAAGATTGGAGGTCTCCAGGGGGCACAGATACGCAGTATTTT. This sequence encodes CASSQDWRSPGGTDTQYF.

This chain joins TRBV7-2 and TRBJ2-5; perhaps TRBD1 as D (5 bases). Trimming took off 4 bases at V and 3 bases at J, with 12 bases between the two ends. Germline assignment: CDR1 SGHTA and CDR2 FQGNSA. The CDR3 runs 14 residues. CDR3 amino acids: CASSSNLGEETQYF. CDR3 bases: TGTGCCAGCAGCTCCAACCTAGGGGAAGAGACCCAGTACTTC.

The CDR3 region is CASRSLTGGREKLFF. CDR3 DNA: TGTGCCAGCAGGTCGTTGACAGGGGGCCGGGAAAAACTGTTTTTT. The gene calls are TRBV27 and TRBJ1-4; 10 bases line up with TRBD1. The ends lost 6 bases at V and 8 bases at J; junction bases unmatched: 9. The CDR3 contains 15 residues. Germline-derived CDR1 and CDR2 are MNHEY and SMNVEV (reference sequence).

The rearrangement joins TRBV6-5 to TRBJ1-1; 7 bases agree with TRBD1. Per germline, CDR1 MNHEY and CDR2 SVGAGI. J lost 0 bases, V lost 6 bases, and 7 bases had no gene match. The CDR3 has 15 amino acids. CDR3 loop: CASRNGDRVNTEAFF. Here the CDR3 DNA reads TGTGCCAGCAGGAATGGTGACAGGGTGAACACTGAAGCTTTCTTT.

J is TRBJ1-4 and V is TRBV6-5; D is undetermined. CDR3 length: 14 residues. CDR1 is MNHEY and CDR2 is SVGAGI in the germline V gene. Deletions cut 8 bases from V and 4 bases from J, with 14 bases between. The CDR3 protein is CASRRTNFNEKLFF. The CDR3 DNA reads TGTGCCAGCCGGAGGACGAACTTTAATGAAAAACTGTTTTTT.

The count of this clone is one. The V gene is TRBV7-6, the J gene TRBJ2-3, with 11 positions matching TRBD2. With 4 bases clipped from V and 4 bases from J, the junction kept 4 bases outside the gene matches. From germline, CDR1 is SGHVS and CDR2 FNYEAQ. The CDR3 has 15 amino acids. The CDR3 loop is CASSSYSGRADTQYF. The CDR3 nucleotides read TGTGCCAGCAGCTCCTATAGCGGGAGGGCAGATACGCAGTATTTT.

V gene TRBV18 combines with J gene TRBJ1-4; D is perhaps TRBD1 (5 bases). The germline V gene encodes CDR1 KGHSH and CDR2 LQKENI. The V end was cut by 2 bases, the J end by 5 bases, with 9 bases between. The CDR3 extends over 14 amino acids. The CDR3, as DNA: TGTGCCAGCTCACCAATCAGACAGAATGAAAAACTGTTTTTT. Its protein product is CASSPIRQNEKLFF.

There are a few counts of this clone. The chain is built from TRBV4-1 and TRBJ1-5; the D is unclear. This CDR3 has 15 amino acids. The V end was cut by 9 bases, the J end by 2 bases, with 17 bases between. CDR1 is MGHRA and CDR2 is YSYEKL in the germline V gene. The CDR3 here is CASTQEGTGNQPQHF. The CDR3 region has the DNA TGCGCCAGTACCCAGGAGGGCACCGGCAATCAGCCCCAGCATTTT.

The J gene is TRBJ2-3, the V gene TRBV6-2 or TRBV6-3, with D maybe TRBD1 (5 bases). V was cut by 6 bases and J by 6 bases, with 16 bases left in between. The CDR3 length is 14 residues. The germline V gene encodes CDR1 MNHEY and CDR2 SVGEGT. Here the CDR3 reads CASSKSLGRDTQYF. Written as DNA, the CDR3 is TGTGCCAGCAGCAAATCCTTGGGGCGGGATACGCAGTATTTT.

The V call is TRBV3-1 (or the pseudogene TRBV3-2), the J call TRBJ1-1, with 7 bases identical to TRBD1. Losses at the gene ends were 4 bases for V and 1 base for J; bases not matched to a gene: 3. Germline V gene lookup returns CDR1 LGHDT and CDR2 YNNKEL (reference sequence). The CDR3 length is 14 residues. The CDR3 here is CASSRRGRNTEAFF. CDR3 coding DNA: TGTGCCAGCAGCCGAAGGGGGCGGAACACTGAAGCTTTCTTT.

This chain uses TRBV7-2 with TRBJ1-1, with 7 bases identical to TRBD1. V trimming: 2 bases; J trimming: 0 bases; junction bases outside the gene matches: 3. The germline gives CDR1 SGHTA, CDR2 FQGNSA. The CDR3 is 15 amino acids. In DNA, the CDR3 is TGTGCCAGCAGCTTAAAAGGGGGCATGAACACTGAAGCTTTCTTT. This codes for CASSLKGGMNTEAFF.

The CDR3 nucleotides read TGTGCCAGCAGCTTGGGGACAGGCGTCTATAGCAATCAGCCCCAGCATTTT. Protein product: CASSLGTGVYSNQPQHF. The rearrangement joins TRBV5-5 to TRBJ1-5; 7 bases are a match to TRBD1. There are 17 residues in the CDR3. Germline V gives CDR1 SGHKS, CDR2 YYEKEE (reference sequence). V lost 0 bases and J lost 0; bases outside the gene matches: 6. Full variable domain (missing parts from reference TRBV5-5 and TRBJ1-5): DAGVTQSPTHLIKTRGQQVTLRCSPISGHKSVSWYQQVLGQGPQFIFQYYEKEERGRGNFPDRFSARQFPNYSSELNVNALLLGDSALYLCASSLGTGVYSNQPQHFGDGTRLSIL.

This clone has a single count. CDR3 loop: CASTSGTSISETQYF. CDR3 nucleotides: TGTGCCAGCACCTCCGGGACTAGCATTTCGGAGACCCAGTACTTC. This chain links TRBV2 with TRBJ2-5; 9 bases agree with TRBD2. V lost 7 bases and J lost 5; bases outside the gene matches: 11. The CDR3 sequence is 15 residues long. CDR1 and CDR2 (germline): SNHLY, FYNNEI.

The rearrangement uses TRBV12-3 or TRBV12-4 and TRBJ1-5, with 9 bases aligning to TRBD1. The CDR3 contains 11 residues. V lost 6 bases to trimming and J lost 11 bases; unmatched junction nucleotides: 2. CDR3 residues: CASRGQGSQHF. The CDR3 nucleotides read TGTGCCAGCAGAGGACAGGGGTCCCAGCATTTT.